The 21 T cell receptor beta chains below were found in one sample sequenced in a study of cytomegalovirus exposure and HLA in healthy donors. Primers for the PCR totalled 60 Vbeta and 13 Jbeta. The table came from immunoSEQ multiplex PCR; TCRdb's copy has only in-frame clones and leaves some out. The top ten clones hold 1.3% of a sample with about 160,000 clones, roughly 85% of them seen once. Sample: PBMCs. These receptors were obtained from a woman aged 50 to 60 in good health and CMV-seronegative.

J is TRBJ2-1 and V is TRBV28, with D possibly matching TRBD2 (7 bases). The CDR3 is made up of 16 amino acids. Trimming stripped 6 bases from V and 5 bases from J, with 20 bases between. Germline V gene data show CDR1 as MDHEN and CDR2 as SYDVKM. The CDR3: CASSPVKGGQDNEQFF. In nucleotides, the CDR3 is TGTGCCAGCAGCCCCGTTAAGGGGGGGCAGGACAATGAGCAGTTCTTC.

The chain employs TRBV6-1 and TRBJ1-5; 12 positions match TRBD1. Trimming removed 6 bases from V and 7 bases from J; junction bases left unmatched: 7. CDR3 size: 15 residues. CDR1 is MNHNS, CDR2 SASEGT, per germline. The CDR3 coding sequence is TGTGCCAGCAGCGGACCGGGACAGGGGGCCCAGCCCCAGCATTTT. Amino acid sequence: CASSGPGQGAQPQHF.

The rearrangement uses TRBV6-1 and TRBJ2-1; 9 nucleotides agree with TRBD1. There are 12 residues in the CDR3. Germline V gene sequence: CDR1 MNHNS, CDR2 SASEGT. Trimming took 6 bases from V and 10 from J; bases not matched to a gene: 4. This CDR3 is CASRDRGVEQFF. In DNA, the CDR3 is TGTGCCAGCAGGGACAGGGGTGTGGAGCAGTTCTTC.

This clone was observed a single time. CDR3 protein: CATGWARQGNIQYF. The DNA for the CDR3 is TGTGCCACCGGGTGGGCGCGGCAGGGAAACATTCAGTACTTC. The gene calls are TRBV6-1 and TRBJ2-4; TRBD1 might be the D (5 bases). The germline V gene has CDR1 MNHNS and CDR2 SASEGT. V was cut by 10 bases and J by 6 bases, with 19 bases left in between. This CDR3 is built from 14 residues.

V usage is TRBV28 and J usage is TRBJ2-7, with D possibly TRBD1 on 5 matching bases. Germline V gene sequence: CDR1 MDHEN, CDR2 SYDVKM. The CDR3 is 13 amino acids. V was shortened by 2 bases and J by 6 bases, with 11 bases between the two germline ends. The CDR3 DNA is TGTGCCAGCAGTTTAAACGATAGGGGCGAGCAGTACTTC. It specifies CASSLNDRGEQYF.

J is TRBJ2-1 and V is TRBV7-9; D is possibly TRBD1 (5 bases). The V end lost 5 bases, the J end lost 11 bases, and 13 bases lay between the germline ends. The germline V gene encodes CDR1 SEHNR and CDR2 FQNEAQ (reference sequence). The CDR3 totals 12 residues. The CDR3 spells CASSTDQGKQFF. The CDR3 DNA reads as TGTGCCAGCAGCACGGATCAGGGTAAGCAGTTCTTC.

CDR3 coding DNA: TGTGCCATCAGAGGGACTAGCGGGTACACAGATACGCAGTATTTT. Encoded protein: CAIRGTSGYTDTQYF. The chain combines TRBV10-3 with TRBJ2-3, with 12 bases lining up with TRBD2. Per germline, CDR1 ENHRY and CDR2 SYGVKD. The trim removed 6 bases at V and 2 bases at J, leaving 3 bases unmatched. CDR3 length equals 15 residues.

In this sample, this clone turned up many times. This rearrangement joins TRBV4-3 to TRBJ2-4; D is unclear. Trimming stripped 4 bases from V and 7 bases from J, with 20 bases between. The germline V gene encodes CDR1 LGHNA and CDR2 YSLEER. The CDR3 spans 16 residues. The DNA for the CDR3 is TGCGCCAGCAGCCCCGTCCTTGGTATCCTGGAGAACATTCAGTACTTC. It codes for CASSPVLGILENIQYF.

This clone was seen a single time. At one boundary the junction diverges from the germline segment, which might be a read error. This chain links TRBV9 with TRBJ1-1; no clear D. Germline assignment: CDR1 SGDLS and CDR2 YYNGEE. The CDR3 runs 15 residues. CDR3 DNA: TGTGCCAGCAGCGTAGGAGGCTCATTCAACACTGAAGATTTCTTT. Protein sequence: CASSVGGSFNTEDFF.

The chain uses TRBV19 and TRBJ2-3; TRBD1 matches 7 bases. Trimming removed 7 bases from V and 3 bases from J; junction bases left unmatched: 4. The CDR3 loop spans 13 amino acids. From germline, CDR1 is LNHDA and CDR2 SQIVND (reference sequence). As DNA, the CDR3 is TGTGCCAGTATAAGACAGGGTACAGATACGCAGTATTTT. Encoded protein: CASIRQGTDTQYF. Full variable domain (missing parts from reference TRBV19 and TRBJ2-3): DGGITQSPKYLFRKEGQNVTLSCEQNLNHDAMYWYRQDPGQGLRLIYYSQIVNDFQKGDIAEGYSVSREKKESFPLTVTSAQKNPTAFYLCASIRQGTDTQYFGPGTRLTVL.

This clone was seen more than once but under ten times. The chain uses TRBV5-4 and TRBJ2-1; TRBD2 aligns across 11 bases. The V segment lost 1 base and the J segment 8 bases; nucleotides outside the gene matches: 8. There are 16 residues in the CDR3. The V gene's germline CDR1 is SGHNT and CDR2 YYREEE (reference sequence). This chain's CDR3 is CASSLTSGRLVYEQFF. The CDR3 nucleotides are TGTGCCAGCAGCTTGACTAGCGGGAGATTGGTGTATGAGCAGTTCTTC.

The gene calls are TRBV7-8 and TRBJ1-2, with D possibly being TRBD1 (5 bases). Trimming left V 5 bases short and J 8 bases short, with 24 bases between. In germline, CDR1 is SGHVS, CDR2 FQNEAQ. The CDR3 has 16 amino acids. This CDR3 is CASSPRGGGTAIGYTF. The CDR3 nucleotides are TGTGCCAGCAGCCCTCGAGGTGGGGGGACGGCGATCGGCTACACCTTC.

This chain uses TRBV28 with TRBJ2-7; TRBD2 aligns across 11 bases. With 3 bases clipped from V and 1 base from J, the junction kept 5 bases outside the gene matches. Germline V gene data show CDR1 as MDHEN and CDR2 as SYDVKM. The CDR3 is made up of 16 amino acids. Written as DNA, the CDR3 is TGTGCCAGCAGTTTTGTTGGGACTAGCGGATCCTACGAGCAGTACTTC. It specifies CASSFVGTSGSYEQYF.

This clone was seen a handful of times. CDR3 DNA: TGTGCCATCAGTCCCTCTGGGGGGGACACTGAAGCTTTCTTT. Protein product: CAISPSGGDTEAFF. The genes are TRBV10-3 and TRBJ1-1; possibly TRBD1 for D (5 bases). Germline CDR1 ENHRY, CDR2 SYGVKD. There are 14 residues in the CDR3. The ends were cut back, 5 bases at V and 3 bases at J, with 13 bases in the middle.

The chain combines TRBV27 with TRBJ2-7, with TRBD1 matching over 10 bases. The CDR3 is 14 amino acids. Germline-derived CDR1 and CDR2 are MNHEY and SMNVEV (reference sequence). J gave up 2 bases and V 10 bases, and 8 bases lay outside the gene matches. The CDR3 DNA reads TGTGCCACCTCCGCCGGGACAGGGGCCTACGAGCAGTACTTC. Protein: CATSAGTGAYEQYF.

The rearrangement uses TRBV6-5 and TRBJ1-1; D is ambiguous. CDR3 length: 15 residues. Germline loops: CDR1 MNHEY, CDR2 SVGAGI. V lost 3 bases and J 0 bases, leaving 11 bases between the germline ends. The CDR3 sequence: CASSYTGGMNTEAFF. The DNA for the CDR3 is TGTGCCAGCAGTTATACGGGAGGCATGAACACTGAAGCTTTCTTT.

This clone turned up a few times. This chain connects TRBV4-3 to TRBJ1-1; perhaps TRBD1 as D (5 bases). The V gene's germline CDR1 is LGHNA and CDR2 YSLEER. Trimming took off 0 bases at V and 3 bases at J, with 17 bases between the two ends. The CDR3 totals 17 residues. This chain's CDR3 is CASSQDSSPGMYTEAFF. CDR3 coding DNA: TGCGCCAGCAGCCAAGATAGTTCGCCAGGGATGTACACTGAAGCTTTCTTT.

The chain couples TRBV7-8 to TRBJ2-7; 7 nucleotides match TRBD1. Trimming cost V 5 bases and J 2 bases; bases outside gene matches: 3. The CDR3 covers 13 residues. CDR1 is SGHVS and CDR2 is FQNEAQ in the germline V gene. CDR3 sequence (DNA): TGTGCCAGCAGCCTGACAGGGACCTACGAGCAGTACTTC. Translated: CASSLTGTYEQYF. Supplemented by reference TRBV7-8 and TRBJ2-7, the full variable domain reads GAGVSQSPRYKVAKRGQDVALRCDPISGHVSLFWYQQALGQGPEFLTYFQNEAQLDKSGLPSDRFFAERPEGSVSTLKIQRTQQEDSAVYLCASSLTGTYEQYFGPGTRLTVT.

The rearrangement uses TRBV5-4 and TRBJ1-2, with no clear D. Germline CDR1 reads SGHNT; CDR2 reads YYREEE (reference sequence). Trimming removed 2 bases from V and 0 bases from J, with 14 bases in between. This CDR3 has 16 residues. The CDR3 is CASSFGGPTANYGYTF. The CDR3 DNA reads as TGTGCCAGCAGCTTTGGTGGGCCCACAGCTAACTATGGCTACACCTTC.

This clone was seen a single time. The rearrangement links TRBV18 to TRBJ2-7; tentatively, D is TRBD2 (7 bases). Germline values: CDR1 KGHSH, CDR2 LQKENI. The CDR3 sequence is 18 residues long. V was clipped by 0 bases and J by 2 bases, with 20 bases between them. In nucleotides, the CDR3 is TGTGCCAGCTCACCACCTACCTGGGGGGGGGCTGCAACCTACGAGCAGTACTTC. Its translation: CASSPPTWGGAATYEQYF.

The chain combines TRBV30 with TRBJ1-2, with TRBD1 identical over 8 bases. Unmatched junction bases numbered 4, after V lost 7 bases and J lost 0 bases. The CDR3 consists of 13 residues. CDR1 and CDR2 (germline): GTSNPN, SVGIG (reference sequence). CDR3 DNA: TGTGCCTCCAGGGACAGGACTAACTATGGCTACACCTTC. It yields the protein CASRDRTNYGYTF. The full variable domain, its missing parts supplied by reference TRBV30 and TRBJ1-2, is SQTIHQWPATLVQPVGSPLSLECTVEGTSNPNLYWYRQAAGRGLQLLFYSVGIGQISSEVPQNLSASRPQDRQFILSSKKLLLSDSGFYLCASRDRTNYGYTFGSGTRLTVV.